This entry features one TCR beta chain sequence. The germline CDR1 and CDR2 sequences are SNHLY and FYNNEI. The germline V and J ends were trimmed by 6 bases and 7 bases, with 9 bases remaining between them. The CDR3 consists of 11 residues. This sample was taken from a study of technical replicates of blood from a few donors. Measured with immunoSEQ multiplex PCR; TCRdb has only the in-frame clones, and not every one. The sample includes over 70,000 clones, approximately 97% of them seen just once. The chain has TRBV2 and TRBJ1-2; D not resolved. What was sequenced was T cells isolated from PBMCs. The receptor comes from a human donor in good health. CDR3 residues: CASRDSGGYTF. The CDR3 region has the DNA TGTGCCAGCAGAGATTCCGGTGGCTACACCTTC.